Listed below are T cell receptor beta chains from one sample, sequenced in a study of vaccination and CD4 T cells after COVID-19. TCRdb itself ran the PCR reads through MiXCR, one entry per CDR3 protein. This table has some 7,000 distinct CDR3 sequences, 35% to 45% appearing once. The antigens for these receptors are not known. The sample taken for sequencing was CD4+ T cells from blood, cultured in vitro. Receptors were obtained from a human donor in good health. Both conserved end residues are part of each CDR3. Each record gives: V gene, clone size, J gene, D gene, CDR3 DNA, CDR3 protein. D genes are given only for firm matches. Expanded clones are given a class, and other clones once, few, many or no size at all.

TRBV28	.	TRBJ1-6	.	TGTGCCAGCAGTTTAGCTGGAGGGGCGAATTCACCCCTCCACTTT	CASSLAGGANSPLHF
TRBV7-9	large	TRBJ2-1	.	TGTGCCAGCAGCTTCCCACCCGGTATCAATGAGCAGTTCTTC	CASSFPPGINEQFF
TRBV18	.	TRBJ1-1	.	TGTGCCAGCTCACCACCCATTTCTGAAGCTTTCTTT	CASSPPISEAFF
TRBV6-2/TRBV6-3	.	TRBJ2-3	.	TGTGCCAGCAGTCTCACGACAGATACGCAGTATTTT	CASSLTTDTQYF
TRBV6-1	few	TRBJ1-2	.	TGTGCCAGTCTGGGCCCCTTCTATGGCTACACCTTC	CASLGPFYGYTF
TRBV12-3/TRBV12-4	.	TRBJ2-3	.	TGTGCCAGCAGTTTAGGGACCTACACAGATACGCAGTATTTT	CASSLGTYTDTQYF
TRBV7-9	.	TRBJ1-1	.	TGTGCCAGCAGCTCCAGCCCGGGGAACACTGAAGCTTTCTTT	CASSSSPGNTEAFF
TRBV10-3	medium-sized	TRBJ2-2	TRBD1	TGTGCCATCAGGGCAGGGGGGAACACCGGGGAGCTGTTTTTT	CAIRAGGNTGELFF
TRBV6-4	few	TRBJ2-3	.	TGTGCCAGCAGTCTGGCAGATACGCAGTATTTT	CASSLADTQYF
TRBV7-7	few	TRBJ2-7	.	TGTGCTAGCAGCTTAGGTCGGACGAACGAGCAGTACTTC	CASSLGRTNEQYF
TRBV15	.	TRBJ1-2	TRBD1	TGTGCCACCAGCAGCGATGCTTGGACAGGGGGGTATGGCTACACCTTC	CATSSDAWTGGYGYTF
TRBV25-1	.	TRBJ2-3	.	TGTGCCAGCAGTGACCGCACAGATACGCAGTATTTT	CASSDRTDTQYF
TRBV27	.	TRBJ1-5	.	TGTGCCAGCAGTTTAACCGGGGAGAGCAGAAATCAGCCCCAGCATTTT	CASSLTGESRNQPQHF
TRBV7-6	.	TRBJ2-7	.	TGTGCCAGCAGCGGGGGGACAGATGGCTACGAGCAGTACTTC	CASSGGTDGYEQYF
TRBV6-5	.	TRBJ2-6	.	TGTGCCAGCAGTTACGAGGGCTCTGGGGCCAACGTCCTGACTTTC	CASSYEGSGANVLTF
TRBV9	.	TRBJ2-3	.	TGTGCCAGCAGCGTACGAGGGGCCGCAGATACGCAGTATTTT	CASSVRGAADTQYF
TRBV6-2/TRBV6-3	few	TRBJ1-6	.	TGTGCCAGCAGTTACAAGGGGAGTAATTCACCCCTCCACTTT	CASSYKGSNSPLHF
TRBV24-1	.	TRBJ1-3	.	TGTGCCACTCCCGAGGGGGGAAACACCATATATTTT	CATPEGGNTIYF
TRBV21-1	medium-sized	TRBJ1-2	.	TGTGCCAGCGGAACCGGGACAGGGGACTATGGCTACACCTTC	CASGTGTGDYGYTF
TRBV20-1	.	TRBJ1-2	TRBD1	TGCAGTGCGGACCCGGGACAGGGTGGAAAAGACTATGGCTACACCTTC	CSADPGQGGKDYGYTF
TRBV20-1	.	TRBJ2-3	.	TGCAGTGCTAGGGGCCAGGTCGGCCCCCCAGATACGCAGTATTTT	CSARGQVGPPDTQYF
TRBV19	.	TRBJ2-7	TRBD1	TGTGCCAGTAGTAAAGACAGGGTCCCCCTCTCCTACGAGCAGTACTTC	CASSKDRVPLSYEQYF
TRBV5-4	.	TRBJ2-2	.	TGTGCCAGCAGCCAATTAGGGGAGCTGTTTTTT	CASSQLGELFF
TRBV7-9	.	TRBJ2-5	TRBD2	TGTGCCAGCAGCCCGACGTGGGGGGGGGAAGAGACCCAGTACTTC	CASSPTWGGEETQYF
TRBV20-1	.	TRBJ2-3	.	TGCAGTGCTTCGGCGTCTACTCCCTATACCGATACGCAGTATTTT	CSASASTPYTDTQYF
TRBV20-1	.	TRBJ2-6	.	TGCAGTGCTAGAGATGTGGGCTCTGGGGCCAACGTCCTGACTTTC	CSARDVGSGANVLTF
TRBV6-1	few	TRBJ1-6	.	TGTGCCAGCAGTGAAGGAGGCCCAGTTTCACCCCTCCACTTT	CASSEGGPVSPLHF
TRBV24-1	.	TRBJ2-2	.	TGTGCCACCAGTGATTTGACCGCTGGGGAGCTGTTTTTT	CATSDLTAGELFF
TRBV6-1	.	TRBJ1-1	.	TGTGCCAGCAGTAGGGCAGGGACTGACACTGAAGCTTTCTTT	CASSRAGTDTEAFF
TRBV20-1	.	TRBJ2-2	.	TGCAGTGCGGAGGGGCCTGGGCGAGGGGAGCTGTTTTTT	CSAEGPGRGELFF
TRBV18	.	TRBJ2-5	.	TGTGCCAGCTCACCCAGCGGCCTACAAGAGACCCAGTACTTC	CASSPSGLQETQYF
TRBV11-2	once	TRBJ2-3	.	TGTGCCAGCACCAGGGGGGGTAAAAGCACAGATACGCAGTATTTT	CASTRGGKSTDTQYF
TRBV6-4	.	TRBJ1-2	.	TGTGCCAGCAGTGTAGACGGGACAAGTTATGGCTACACCTTC	CASSVDGTSYGYTF
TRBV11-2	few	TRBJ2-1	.	TGTGCCAGCAGCTTAGACGGTCACAATGAGCAGTTCTTC	CASSLDGHNEQFF
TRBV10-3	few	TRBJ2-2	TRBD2	TGTGCCATCAGTGAGTCGCGGGGGGCCACCGGGGAGCTGTTTTTT	CAISESRGATGELFF
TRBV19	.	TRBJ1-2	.	TGTGCCAGTAGTATTAGCGGCAAGAGCTATGGCTACACCTTC	CASSISGKSYGYTF
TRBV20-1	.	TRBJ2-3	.	TGCAGTGCTAGAGAATCTGGGGTTACGCAGTATTTT	CSARESGVTQYF
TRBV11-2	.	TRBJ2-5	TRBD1	TGTGCCAGCAGCTTACGCGCTGTACAGGGGGCTGGAGAGACCCAGTACTTC	CASSLRAVQGAGETQYF
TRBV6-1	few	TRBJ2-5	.	TGTGCCAGCAGTGAAAGTGGAGAGGGGAGTAGGGGGACGACCCAGTACTTC	CASSESGEGSRGTTQYF
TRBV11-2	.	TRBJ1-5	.	TGTGCCAGCAGCTTAGGCCATATTCAGCCCCAGCATTTT	CASSLGHIQPQHF
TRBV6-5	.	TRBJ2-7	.	TGTGCCAGCAGTTATCCAGGCGTACCTTTGGTTGGGCAGTACTTC	CASSYPGVPLVGQYF
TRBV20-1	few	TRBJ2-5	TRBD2	TGCAGTGCCCCTAGACTAGCGGGGGCAGAGACCCAGTACTTC	CSAPRLAGAETQYF
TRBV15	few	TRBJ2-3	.	TGTGCCACCAGCAGGGTGGGGTCGTGGCAGGAAAGCACAGATACGCAGTATTTT	CATSRVGSWQESTDTQYF
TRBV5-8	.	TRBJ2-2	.	TGTGCCAGCAGCCGCGACTGGAAAAGCACCGGGGAGCTGTTTTTT	CASSRDWKSTGELFF
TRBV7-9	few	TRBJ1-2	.	TGTGCCAGCAGCTGGGAGGACTATGGCTACACCTTC	CASSWEDYGYTF
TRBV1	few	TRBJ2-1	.	TGCACCAGCAGCCAACCGCACTCGCGGGGAGAAAATGAGCAGTTCTTC	CTSSQPHSRGENEQFF
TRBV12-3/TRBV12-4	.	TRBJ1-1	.	TGTGCCAGCAGTCCGGGACAAAACACTGAAGCTTTCTTT	CASSPGQNTEAFF
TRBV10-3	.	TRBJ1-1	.	TGTGCCATCAGTGAGTCGACCGGGAGCGGGGCTGAAGCTTTCTTT	CAISESTGSGAEAFF
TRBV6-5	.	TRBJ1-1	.	TGTGCCAGCAGTTACGGGGTTTGGGGGAAGGCGAAGAACACTGAAGCTTTCTTT	CASSYGVWGKAKNTEAFF
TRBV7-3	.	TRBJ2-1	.	TGTGCCAGCAGCTTTGACGGTGGCTCCTACAATGAGCAGTTCTTC	CASSFDGGSYNEQFF
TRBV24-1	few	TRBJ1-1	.	TGTGCCACCCCCCATAAGGGAGGTATCAACACTGAAGCTTTCTTT	CATPHKGGINTEAFF
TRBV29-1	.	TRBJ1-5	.	TGCAGCGTCCGGGGGAGCAATCAGCCCCAGCATTTT	CSVRGSNQPQHF
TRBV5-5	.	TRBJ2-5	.	TGTGCCAGCAGCTTGGCCCGGGGGTTGGACCAAGAGACCCAGTACTTC	CASSLARGLDQETQYF